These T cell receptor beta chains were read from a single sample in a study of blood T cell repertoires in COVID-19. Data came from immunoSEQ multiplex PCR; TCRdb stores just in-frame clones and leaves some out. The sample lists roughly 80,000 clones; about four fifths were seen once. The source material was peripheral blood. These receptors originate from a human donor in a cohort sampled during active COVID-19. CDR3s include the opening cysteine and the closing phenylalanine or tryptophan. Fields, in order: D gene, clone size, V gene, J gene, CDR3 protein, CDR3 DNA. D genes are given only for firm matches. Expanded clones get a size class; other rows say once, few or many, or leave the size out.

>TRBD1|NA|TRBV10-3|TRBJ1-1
CAIRDRGQGEAFF
TGTGCCATCAGGGACAGGGGACAGGGTGAAGCTTTCTTT
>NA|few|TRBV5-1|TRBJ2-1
CASSLEQGRTEQFF
TGCGCCAGCAGCTTGGAACAGGGTCGGACTGAGCAGTTCTTC
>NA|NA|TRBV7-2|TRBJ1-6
CASSLSGQGRSPLHF
TGTGCCAGCAGCTTAAGCGGGCAGGGCAGGTCACCCCTCCACTTT
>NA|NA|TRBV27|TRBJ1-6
CASRQLNSPLHF
TGTGCCAGCAGACAGCTTAATTCACCCCTCCACTTT
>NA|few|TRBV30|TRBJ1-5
CAEGGQSNQPQHF
TGTGCTGAGGGCGGACAGTCTAATCAGCCCCAGCATTTT
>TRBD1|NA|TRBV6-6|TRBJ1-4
CASRSGQVKNEKLFF
TGTGCCAGCAGATCTGGACAGGTTAAAAATGAAAAACTGTTTTTT
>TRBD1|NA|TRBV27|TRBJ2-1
CASSSGTGGYNEQFF
TGTGCCAGCAGTTCCGGGACAGGGGGGTACAATGAGCAGTTCTTC
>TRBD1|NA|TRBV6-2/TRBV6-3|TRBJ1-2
CASSPRDSSAFNYGYTF
TGTGCCAGCAGTCCCCGGGACAGTTCGGCATTTAACTATGGCTACACCTTC
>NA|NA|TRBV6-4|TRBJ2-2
CASTERALGGELFF
TGTGCCAGCACCGAGAGGGCCCTCGGCGGGGAGCTGTTTTTT
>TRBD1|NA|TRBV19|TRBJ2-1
CASSTHRGQEGEQFF
TGTGCCAGTAGTACCCACAGGGGTCAAGAGGGTGAGCAGTTCTTC
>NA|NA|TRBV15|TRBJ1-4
CATSRDRSGGRGEKLFF
TGTGCCACCAGCAGAGATCGTTCGGGGGGCAGGGGCGAAAAACTGTTTTTT
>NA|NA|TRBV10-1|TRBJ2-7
CASSEGQGSYEQYF
TGCGCCAGCAGTGAAGGGCAGGGGTCCTACGAGCAGTACTTC
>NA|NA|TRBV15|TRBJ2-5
CATSRDPAKKTQYF
TGTGCCACCAGCAGAGACCCTGCGAAAAAGACCCAGTACTTC
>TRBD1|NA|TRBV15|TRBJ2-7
CATSTRDRGTYEQYF
TGTGCCACCAGCACTCGGGACAGGGGTACCTACGAGCAGTACTTC
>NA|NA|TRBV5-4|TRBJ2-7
CASSLGGGPSSYEQYF
TGTGCCAGCAGCTTGGGTGGAGGCCCTTCATCCTACGAGCAGTACTTC
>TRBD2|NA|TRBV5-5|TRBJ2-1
CASSLGTSGDFEQFF
TGTGCCAGCAGCTTGGGGACTAGCGGGGACTTTGAGCAGTTCTTC
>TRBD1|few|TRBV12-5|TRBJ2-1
CASGLVGQGAETGWVYNEQFF
TGTGCTAGTGGTTTGGTCGGACAGGGGGCGGAAACGGGCTGGGTATACAATGAGCAGTTCTTC
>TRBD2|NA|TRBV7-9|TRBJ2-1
CASSLVAPGGGANEQFF
TGCGCCAGCAGCTTAGTCGCGCCGGGCGGGGGGGCCAATGAGCAGTTCTTC
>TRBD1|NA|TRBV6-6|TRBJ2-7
CASRIQGDERYEQYF
TGTGCCAGCAGAATACAGGGGGACGAAAGATACGAGCAGTACTTC
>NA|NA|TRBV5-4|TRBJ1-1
CASSGQNTEAFF
TGTGCCAGCAGCGGGCAGAACACTGAAGCTTTCTTT
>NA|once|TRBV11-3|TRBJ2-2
CASSLTTEGELFF
TGTGCCAGCAGCTTGACGACCGAGGGTGAGCTGTTTTTT
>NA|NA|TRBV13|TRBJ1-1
CASSLRGYTEAFF
TGTGCCAGCAGCTTACGGGGATACACTGAAGCTTTCTTT
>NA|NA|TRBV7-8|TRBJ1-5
CASSEQAPPQHF
TGTGCCAGCAGCGAACAGGCTCCACCCCAGCATTTT
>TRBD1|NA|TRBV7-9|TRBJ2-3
CASSHRDRATADTQYF
TGTGCCAGCAGTCACCGGGACAGGGCCACGGCAGATACGCAGTATTTT
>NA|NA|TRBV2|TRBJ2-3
CASSPMGQGGGSPLGNTQYF
TGTGCCAGCAGTCCCATGGGCCAAGGGGGAGGGAGCCCGCTAGGAAATACGCAGTATTTT
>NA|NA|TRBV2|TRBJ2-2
CASARANTGELFF
TGTGCCAGCGCGCGGGCGAACACCGGGGAGCTGTTTTTT
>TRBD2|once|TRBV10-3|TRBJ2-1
CAISVGTSGNEQFF
TGTGCCATCAGTGTCGGTACTAGCGGCAATGAGCAGTTCTTC
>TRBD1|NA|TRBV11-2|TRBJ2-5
CASSPGTAQETQYF
TGTGCCAGCAGTCCCGGGACAGCACAAGAGACCCAGTACTTC
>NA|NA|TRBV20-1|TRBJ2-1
CSASGVQGEQFF
TGCAGTGCGAGTGGGGTTCAGGGCGAGCAGTTCTTC
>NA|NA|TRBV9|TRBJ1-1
CASSVEPLSEAFF
TGTGCCAGCAGCGTAGAGCCTCTCTCTGAAGCTTTCTTT
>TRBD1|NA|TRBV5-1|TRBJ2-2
CASSFPDRGTGELFF
TGCGCCAGCAGCTTTCCGGACAGGGGCACCGGGGAGCTGTTTTTT
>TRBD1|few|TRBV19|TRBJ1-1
CASSIGGQGRAEAFF
TGTGCCAGTAGTATTGGGGGACAGGGGAGGGCTGAAGCTTTCTTT
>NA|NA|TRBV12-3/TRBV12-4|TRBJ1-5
CASSFGDQPQHF
TGTGCCAGCAGTTTCGGGGATCAGCCCCAGCATTTT
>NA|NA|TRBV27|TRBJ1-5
CASSPRTPYSNQPQHF
TGTGCCAGCAGTCCCCGGACACCTTATAGCAATCAGCCCCAGCATTTT
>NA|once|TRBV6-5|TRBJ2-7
CASLPSGGHEQYF
TGTGCCAGCCTCCCCAGTGGGGGCCACGAGCAGTACTTC
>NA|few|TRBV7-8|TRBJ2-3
CASSSGARGTDTQYF
TGTGCCAGCAGCTCAGGGGCGCGGGGCACAGATACGCAGTATTTT
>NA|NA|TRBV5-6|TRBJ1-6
CASSPGGRHSPLHF
TGTGCCAGCAGCCCGGGAGGGCGACATTCACCCCTCCACTTT
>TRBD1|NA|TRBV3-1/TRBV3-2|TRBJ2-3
CASSRGQGPWDTQYF
TGTGCCAGCAGCCGAGGACAGGGCCCCTGGGATACGCAGTATTTT
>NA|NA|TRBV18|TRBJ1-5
CASSPTGSDQPQHF
TGTGCCAGCTCACCAACGGGGTCGGATCAGCCCCAGCATTTT
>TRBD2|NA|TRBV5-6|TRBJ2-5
CASSSGDYGGQETQYF
TGTGCCAGCAGCTCCGGGGACTACGGAGGGCAAGAGACCCAGTACTTC
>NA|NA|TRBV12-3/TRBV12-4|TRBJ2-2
CASSFAGTGELFF
TGTGCCAGCAGTTTCGCAGGGACCGGGGAGCTGTTTTTT
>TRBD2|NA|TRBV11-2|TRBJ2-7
CASSLGLAGTYEQYF
TGTGCCAGCAGCTTAGGACTAGCGGGGACCTACGAGCAGTACTTC